These 18 T cell receptor beta chains were all obtained from the same sample, sequenced in a study of somatic mutations in cytotoxic T cells in rheumatoid arthritis. Only in-frame clones appear in the TCRdb table, and some are missing; sequencing was by immunoSEQ multiplex PCR. The repertoire holds about 5,500 clones, with 65% to 85% as singletons. The specimen was CD8+ T cells sorted from blood. The source of these receptors is a woman aged 45-59 years with rheumatoid arthritis.

V usage is TRBV27 and J usage is TRBJ1-2; unclear D gene. The germline V gene encodes CDR1 MNHEY and CDR2 SMNVEV (reference sequence). This CDR3 comprises 14 residues. Trimming took off 11 bases at V and 8 bases at J, with 24 bases between the two ends. The CDR3 here is CAVGRVYEGWGYTF. The CDR3 DNA sequence: TGTGCCGTAGGGCGAGTGTACGAGGGATGGGGCTACACCTTC.

J is TRBJ1-2 and V is TRBV27, with TRBD1 as a possible D gene (6 bases). The CDR3 covers 15 residues. V was pared by 3 bases and J by 0 bases, with 11 bases between. The germline CDR1 and CDR2 sequences are MNHEY and SMNVEV (reference sequence). CDR3 bases: TGTGCCAGCAGTTTTGACAGGCTTGCTAACTATGGCTACACCTTC. This sequence encodes CASSFDRLANYGYTF.

In its sample, this clone was seen once. The chain uses TRBV28 and TRBJ2-5; 7 bases agree with TRBD2. The CDR3 loop spans 12 amino acids. CDR1 is MDHEN, CDR2 SYDVKM, per germline. V lost 5 bases and J lost 4; bases outside the gene matches: 1. The CDR3 here is CASSTGGETQYF. In DNA, the CDR3 is TGTGCCAGCAGTACGGGGGGAGAGACCCAGTACTTC.

V is TRBV10-3 and J is TRBJ2-7; TRBD1 matches 9 bases. The CDR3 covers 14 residues. Trimming took 6 bases from V and 3 from J; bases not matched to a gene: 6. The V gene's germline CDR1 is ENHRY and CDR2 SYGVKD. For the CDR3, the DNA is TGTGCCATCAGACGGGACAGGGAATTCTACGAGCAGTACTTC. It specifies CAIRRDREFYEQYF.

The V gene is TRBV9, the J gene TRBJ2-3; D may be TRBD2 (6 bases). The V and J ends lost 2 bases and 5 bases respectively, with 15 bases between them. Germline CDR1 is SGDLS and CDR2 is YYNGEE. The CDR3 extends over 15 amino acids. This CDR3 is CASSVAGLPLDTQYF. The CDR3 DNA follows: TGTGCCAGCAGCGTTGCGGGACTCCCCTTAGATACGCAGTATTTT.

J is TRBJ2-1 and V is TRBV25-1; D remains ambiguous. The CDR3 has 11 amino acids. Germline V gives CDR1 MGHDK, CDR2 SYGVNS. Trimming took off 4 bases at V and 7 bases at J, with 5 bases between the two ends. The CDR3 nucleotides are TGTGCCAGCAGTGCCAGGAATGAGCAGTTCTTC. This sequence encodes CASSARNEQFF.

The chain is built from TRBV19 and TRBJ1-1; no clear D. CDR3 length equals 18 residues. Germline V gene lookup returns CDR1 LNHDA and CDR2 SQIVND (reference sequence). Trimming shortened V by 3 bases and J by 3 bases, and 23 bases separated the two germline ends. CDR3 coding DNA: TGTGCCAGTAGTATGATATCAGTCTCGGGGAAGGTTGACACTGAAGCTTTCTTT. The encoded protein is CASSMISVSGKVDTEAFF.

V usage is TRBV11-2 and J usage is TRBJ2-3, with D perhaps TRBD2 (6 bases). The V gene's germline CDR1 is SGHAT and CDR2 FQNNGV. The CDR3 runs 14 residues. With 3 bases removed from V and 1 base from J, the gap between germline ends came to 8 bases. Here the CDR3 DNA reads TGTGCCAGCAGCTTCGGAGGGGGCACAGATACGCAGTATTTT. Translated, it gives CASSFGGGTDTQYF.

This chain links TRBV2 with TRBJ2-3, with 10 nucleotides matching TRBD1. CDR3 length: 16 residues. Germline-derived CDR1 and CDR2 are SNHLY and FYNNEI. V lost 7 bases to trimming and J lost 4 bases; unmatched junction nucleotides: 11. This CDR3 is CASTIPEGTGADTQYF. The CDR3 DNA reads as TGTGCCAGCACTATACCGGAAGGGACAGGGGCAGATACGCAGTATTTT.

The chain links TRBV11-2 to TRBJ2-3; TRBD1 is a possible D gene (6 bases). From germline, CDR1 is SGHAT and CDR2 FQNNGV. V dropped 1 base and J dropped 0 bases, with 8 bases sitting between them. This CDR3 is 15 amino acids long. The CDR3 sequence is CASSLGQDSTDTQYF. In nucleotides, the CDR3 is TGTGCCAGCAGCTTAGGACAGGATAGCACAGATACGCAGTATTTT.

This clone has just a few counts. This chain connects TRBV7-9 to TRBJ1-1; D gene ambiguous. Germline assignment: CDR1 SEHNR and CDR2 FQNEAQ (reference sequence). V lost 2 bases and J 8 bases, leaving 9 bases between the germline ends. The CDR3 is made up of 12 amino acids. As DNA, the CDR3 is TGTGCCAGCAGCTTAAATACATTGGAAGCTTTCTTT. Protein product: CASSLNTLEAFF.

CDR3: CSVEGLAGLSTDTQYF. DNA for the CDR3: TGCAGCGTAGAGGGACTAGCGGGGCTTAGCACAGATACGCAGTATTTT. The gene calls are TRBV29-1 and TRBJ2-3; 13 nucleotides agree with TRBD2. Germline V CDR1 and CDR2: SQVTM, ANQGSEA. The CDR3 is 16 residues long. The V gene end was trimmed by 6 bases and the J gene end by 0 bases; junction bases not matched to a gene: 6.

The chain couples TRBV5-4 to TRBJ2-1; no clear D. The CDR3 runs to 11 residues. The V end lost 3 bases, the J end lost 8 bases, and 6 bases lay between the germline ends. Germline V CDR1 and CDR2: SGHNT, YYREEE (reference sequence). In DNA form, the CDR3 reads TGTGCCAGCAGCTCACTGGATGAGCAGTTCTTC. Its translation is CASSSLDEQFF.

This chain connects TRBV16 to TRBJ2-7, with D perhaps matching TRBD1 (6 bases). V was cut by 3 bases and J by 3 bases, with 9 bases left in between. The CDR3 spans 13 residues. CDR1 KGHSY and CDR2 FQNENV come from the germline V gene. The CDR3 region has the DNA TGTGCCAGCAGCCAGGGACAACACTACGAGCAGTACTTC. It encodes CASSQGQHYEQYF.

The CDR3 region has the DNA TGTGCCAGCAGTTTATCTGGGGCCATCAATCAGCCCCAGCATTTT. This translates into CASSLSGAINQPQHF. The rearrangement links TRBV28 to TRBJ1-5, with D perhaps TRBD1 (5 bases). Deletions cut 1 base from V and 3 bases from J, with 10 bases between. Germline values: CDR1 MDHEN, CDR2 SYDVKM. This CDR3 spans 15 amino acids.

The chain links TRBV29-1 to TRBJ2-7; 10 bases align to TRBD2. V dropped 7 bases and J dropped 5; count of bases not matched to a gene: 11. CDR3 length: 14 amino acids. CDR1 is SQVTM, CDR2 ANQGSEA, per germline. The DNA for the CDR3 is TGCAGCGCCCTTTATCTAGCGGGAGACAACGAGCAGTACTTC. Protein sequence: CSALYLAGDNEQYF.

The chain uses TRBV11-2 and TRBJ2-3; 12 bases match TRBD2. Germline trimming cut 0 bases from V and 3 bases from J; bases unmatched to any gene: 4. Germline V gene data show CDR1 as SGHAT and CDR2 as FQNNGV. The CDR3 runs to 17 residues. CDR3 protein: CASSLDGLAGGTDTQYF. The CDR3 nucleotides are TGTGCCAGCAGCTTAGACGGTCTAGCGGGAGGGACAGATACGCAGTATTTT.

This sequence joins TRBV7-9 and TRBJ2-7; no clear D. This CDR3 has 13 residues. The V gene lost 1 base and the J gene lost 2 bases, with 6 bases spanning the gap. CDR1 and CDR2 (germline): SEHNR, FQNEAQ (reference sequence). The chain's CDR3 is CASSLETPYEQYF. The CDR3 DNA is TGTGCCAGCAGCTTAGAGACACCCTACGAGCAGTACTTC.